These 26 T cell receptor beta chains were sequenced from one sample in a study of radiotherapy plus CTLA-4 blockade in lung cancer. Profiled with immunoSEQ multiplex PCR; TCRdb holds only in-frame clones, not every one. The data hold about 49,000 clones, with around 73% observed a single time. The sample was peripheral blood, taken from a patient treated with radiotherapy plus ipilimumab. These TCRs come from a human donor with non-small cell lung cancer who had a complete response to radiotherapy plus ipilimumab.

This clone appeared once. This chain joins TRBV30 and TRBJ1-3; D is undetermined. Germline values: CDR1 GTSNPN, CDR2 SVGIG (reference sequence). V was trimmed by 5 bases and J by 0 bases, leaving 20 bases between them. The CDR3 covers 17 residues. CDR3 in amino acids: CAWAGRLVALSGNTIYF. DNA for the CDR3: TGTGCCTGGGCCGGAAGACTCGTAGCACTCTCTGGAAACACCATATATTTT. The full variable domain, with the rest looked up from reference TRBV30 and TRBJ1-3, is SQTIHQWPATLVQPVGSPLSLECTVEGTSNPNLYWYRQAAGRGLQLLFYSVGIGQISSEVPQNLSASRPQDRQFILSSKKLLLSDSGFYLCAWAGRLVALSGNTIYFGEGSWLTVV.

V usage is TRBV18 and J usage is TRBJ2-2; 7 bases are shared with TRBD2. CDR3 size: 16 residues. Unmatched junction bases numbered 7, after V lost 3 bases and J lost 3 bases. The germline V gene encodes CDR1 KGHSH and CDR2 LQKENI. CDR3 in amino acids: CASSPFAGEYTGELFF. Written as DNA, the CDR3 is TGTGCCAGCTCACCTTTCGCGGGAGAGTACACCGGGGAGCTGTTTTTT.

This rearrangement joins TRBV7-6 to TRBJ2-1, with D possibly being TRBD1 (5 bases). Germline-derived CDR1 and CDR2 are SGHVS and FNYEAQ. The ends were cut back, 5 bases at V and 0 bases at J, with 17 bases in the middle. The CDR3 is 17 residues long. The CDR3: CASSPPQDTSSYNEQFF. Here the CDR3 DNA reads TGTGCCAGCAGCCCCCCCCAGGACACGAGCTCCTACAATGAGCAGTTCTTC.

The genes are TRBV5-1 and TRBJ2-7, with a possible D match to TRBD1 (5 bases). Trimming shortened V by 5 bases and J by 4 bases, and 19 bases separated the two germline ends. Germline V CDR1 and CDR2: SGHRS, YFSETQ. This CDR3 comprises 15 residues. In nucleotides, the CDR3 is TGCGCCAGCAGGCCAGACAGCACCGGGCTTTACGAGCAGTACTTC. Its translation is CASRPDSTGLYEQYF.

The CDR3 region is CASSPRGQGMFTTEAFF. CDR3 nucleotides: TGTGCCAGCAGCCCCAGGGGGCAAGGTATGTTTACCACTGAAGCTTTCTTT. The chain combines TRBV7-9 with TRBJ1-1; 8 positions agree with TRBD1. CDR3 size: 17 residues. Looked up from germline, CDR1 is SEHNR and CDR2 is FQNEAQ (reference sequence). The V gene end was trimmed by 5 bases and the J gene end by 4 bases; junction bases not matched to a gene: 15.

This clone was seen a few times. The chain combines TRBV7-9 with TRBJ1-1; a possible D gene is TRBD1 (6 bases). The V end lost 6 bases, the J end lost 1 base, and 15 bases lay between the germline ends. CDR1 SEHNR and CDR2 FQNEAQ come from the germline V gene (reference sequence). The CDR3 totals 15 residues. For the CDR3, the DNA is TGTGCCAGCAGGCCCCGGGGGGGGGCGAACACTGAAGCTTTCTTT. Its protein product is CASRPRGGANTEAFF.

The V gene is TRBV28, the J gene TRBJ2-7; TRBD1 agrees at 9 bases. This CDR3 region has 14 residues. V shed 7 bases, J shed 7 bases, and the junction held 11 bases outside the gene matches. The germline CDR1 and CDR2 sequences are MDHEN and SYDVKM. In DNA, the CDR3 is TGTGCCAGCACCCGAAGGAGGACAGGGGAAGAGCAGTACTTC. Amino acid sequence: CASTRRRTGEEQYF. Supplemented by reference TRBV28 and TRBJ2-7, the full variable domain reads DVKVTQSSRYLVKRTGEKVFLECVQDMDHENMFWYRQDPGLGLRLIYFSYDVKMKEKGDIPEGYSVSREKKERFSLILESASTNQTSMYLCASTRRRTGEEQYFGPGTRLTVT.

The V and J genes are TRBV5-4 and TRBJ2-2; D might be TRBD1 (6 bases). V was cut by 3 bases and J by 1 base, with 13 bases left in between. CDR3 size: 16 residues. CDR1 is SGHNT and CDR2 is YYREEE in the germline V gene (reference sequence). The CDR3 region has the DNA TGTGCCAGCAGCTCTGGACAGAAAAAGAACACCGGGGAGCTGTTTTTT. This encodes CASSSGQKKNTGELFF. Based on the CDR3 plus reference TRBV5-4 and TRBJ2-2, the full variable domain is ETGVTQSPTHLIKTRGQQVTLRCSSQSGHNTVSWYQQALGQGPQFIFQYYREEENGRGNFPPRFSGLQFPNYSSELNVNALELDDSALYLCASSSGQKKNTGELFFGEGSRLTVL.

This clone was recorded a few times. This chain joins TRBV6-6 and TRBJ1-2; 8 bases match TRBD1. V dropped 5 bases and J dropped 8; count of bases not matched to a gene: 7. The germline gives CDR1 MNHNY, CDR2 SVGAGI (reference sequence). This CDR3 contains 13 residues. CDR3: CASSPGQVYGYTF. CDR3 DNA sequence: TGTGCCAGCAGTCCGGGACAGGTCTACGGCTACACCTTC.

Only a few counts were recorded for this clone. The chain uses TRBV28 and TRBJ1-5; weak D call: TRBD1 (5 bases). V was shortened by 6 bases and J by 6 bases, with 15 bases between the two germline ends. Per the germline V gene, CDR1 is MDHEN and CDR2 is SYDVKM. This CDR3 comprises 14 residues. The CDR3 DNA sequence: TGTGCCAGCAGCTGGGCGACAGTGGGTCAGCCCCAGCATTTT. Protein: CASSWATVGQPQHF. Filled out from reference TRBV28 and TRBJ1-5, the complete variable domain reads DVKVTQSSRYLVKRTGEKVFLECVQDMDHENMFWYRQDPGLGLRLIYFSYDVKMKEKGDIPEGYSVSREKKERFSLILESASTNQTSMYLCASSWATVGQPQHFGDGTRLSIL.

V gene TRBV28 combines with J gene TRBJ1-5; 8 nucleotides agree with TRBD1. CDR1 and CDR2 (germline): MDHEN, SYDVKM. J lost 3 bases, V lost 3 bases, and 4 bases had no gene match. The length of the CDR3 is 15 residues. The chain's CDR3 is CASSFSDRANQPQHF. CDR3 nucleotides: TGTGCCAGCAGTTTCTCGGACAGGGCCAATCAGCCCCAGCATTTT.

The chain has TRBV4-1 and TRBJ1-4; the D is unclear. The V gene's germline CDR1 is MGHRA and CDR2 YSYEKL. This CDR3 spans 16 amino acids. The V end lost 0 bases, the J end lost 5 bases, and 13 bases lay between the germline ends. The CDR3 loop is CASSQDYVGTNEKLFF. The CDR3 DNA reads TGCGCCAGCAGCCAAGATTATGTGGGCACGAATGAAAAACTGTTTTTT.

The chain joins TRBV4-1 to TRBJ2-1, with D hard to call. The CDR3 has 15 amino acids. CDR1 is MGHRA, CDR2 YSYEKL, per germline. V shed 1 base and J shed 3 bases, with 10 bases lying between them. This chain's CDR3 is CASSQALYSYNEQFF. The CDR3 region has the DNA TGCGCCAGCAGCCAAGCTCTATACAGCTACAATGAGCAGTTCTTC.

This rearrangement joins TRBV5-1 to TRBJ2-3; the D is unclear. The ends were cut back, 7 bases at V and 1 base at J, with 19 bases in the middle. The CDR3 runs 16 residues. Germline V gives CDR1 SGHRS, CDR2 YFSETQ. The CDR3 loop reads CASGLRSETRTDTQYF. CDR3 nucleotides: TGCGCCAGCGGCCTACGTAGTGAGACACGCACAGATACGCAGTATTTT.

CDR3 in amino acids: CASRTGQGGYTF. The CDR3 nucleotides read TGTGCCAGCAGGACAGGACAGGGTGGCTACACCTTC. This sequence joins TRBV2 and TRBJ1-2; 8 bases line up with TRBD1. This CDR3 contains 12 residues. The V gene's germline CDR1 is SNHLY and CDR2 FYNNEI. The junction had 4 bases not matched to a gene; V was cut back by 6 bases and J by 7 bases.

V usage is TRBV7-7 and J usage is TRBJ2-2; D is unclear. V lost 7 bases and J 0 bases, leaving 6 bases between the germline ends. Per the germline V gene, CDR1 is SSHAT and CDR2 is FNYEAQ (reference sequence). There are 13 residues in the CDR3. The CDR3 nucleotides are TGTGCCAGCACCAGGACGAACACCGGGGAGCTGTTTTTT. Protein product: CASTRTNTGELFF.

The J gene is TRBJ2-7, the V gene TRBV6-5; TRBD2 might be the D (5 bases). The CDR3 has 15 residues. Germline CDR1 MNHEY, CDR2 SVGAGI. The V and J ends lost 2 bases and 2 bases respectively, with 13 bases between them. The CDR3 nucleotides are TGTGCCAGCAGTTACGTCGGGATTATCACCTACGAGCAGTACTTC. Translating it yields CASSYVGIITYEQYF.

The CDR3, as DNA: TGTGCCACCAGCAGAGCGGCACCTAGCAACGAGCAGTTCTTC. This sequence encodes CATSRAAPSNEQFF. V usage is TRBV15 and J usage is TRBJ2-1, with TRBD2 as a possible D gene (5 bases). Between the trimmed V and J ends, which lost 1 base and 10 bases, there was a span of 14 bases. Per germline, CDR1 LNHNV and CDR2 YYDKDF (reference sequence). The CDR3 covers 14 residues.

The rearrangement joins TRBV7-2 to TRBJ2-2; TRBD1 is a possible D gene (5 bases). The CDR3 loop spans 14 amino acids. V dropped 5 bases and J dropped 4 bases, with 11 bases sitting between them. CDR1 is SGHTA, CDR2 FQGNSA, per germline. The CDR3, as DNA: TGTGCCAGCAGCCCCCGACAGACCACCGGGGAGCTGTTTTTT. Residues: CASSPRQTTGELFF. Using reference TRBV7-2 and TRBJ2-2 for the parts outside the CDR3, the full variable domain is GAGVSQSPSNKVTEKGKDVELRCDPISGHTALYWYRQSLGQGLEFLIYFQGNSAPDKSGLPSDRFSAERTGGSVSTLTIQRTQQEDSAVYLCASSPRQTTGELFFGEGSRLTVL.

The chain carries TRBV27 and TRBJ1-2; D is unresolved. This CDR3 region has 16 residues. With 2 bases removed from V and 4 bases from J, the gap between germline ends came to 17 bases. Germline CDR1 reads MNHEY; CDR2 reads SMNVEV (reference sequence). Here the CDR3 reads CASSLRGSGIGYGYTF. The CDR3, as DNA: TGTGCCAGCAGTTTACGAGGGTCGGGGATTGGCTATGGCTACACCTTC.

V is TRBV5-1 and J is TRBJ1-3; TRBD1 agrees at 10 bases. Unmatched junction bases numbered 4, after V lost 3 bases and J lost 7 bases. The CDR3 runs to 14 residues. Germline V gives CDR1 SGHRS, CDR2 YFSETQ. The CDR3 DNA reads TGCGCCAGCAGCTGGGGGACAGGGGCCAACACCATATATTTT. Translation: CASSWGTGANTIYF.

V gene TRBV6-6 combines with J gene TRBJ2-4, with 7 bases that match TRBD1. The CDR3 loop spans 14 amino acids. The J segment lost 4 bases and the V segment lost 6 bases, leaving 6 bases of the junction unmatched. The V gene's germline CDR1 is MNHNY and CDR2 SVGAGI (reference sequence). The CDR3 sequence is CASRDPGQKNIQYF. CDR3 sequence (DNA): TGTGCCAGCAGGGACCCGGGACAGAAAAACATTCAGTACTTC.

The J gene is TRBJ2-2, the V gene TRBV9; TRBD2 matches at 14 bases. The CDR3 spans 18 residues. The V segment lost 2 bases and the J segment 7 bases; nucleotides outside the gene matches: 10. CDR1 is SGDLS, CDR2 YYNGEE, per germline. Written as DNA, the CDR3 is TGTGCCAGCAGCGTTTCCGGGACTAGCGGGGGCTTAGGCGGGGAGCTGTTTTTT. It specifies CASSVSGTSGGLGGELFF.

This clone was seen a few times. The CDR3 spells CASSFGLGGASGGYTF. The CDR3 DNA sequence: TGTGCCAGCAGCTTCGGGCTAGGGGGCGCATCGGGAGGCTACACCTTC. The V and J genes are TRBV7-9 and TRBJ1-2, with 7 nucleotides matching TRBD1. The CDR3 runs to 16 residues. Unmatched junction bases numbered 15, after V lost 3 bases and J lost 8 bases. Germline lookup yields CDR1 SEHNR and CDR2 FQNEAQ (reference sequence).

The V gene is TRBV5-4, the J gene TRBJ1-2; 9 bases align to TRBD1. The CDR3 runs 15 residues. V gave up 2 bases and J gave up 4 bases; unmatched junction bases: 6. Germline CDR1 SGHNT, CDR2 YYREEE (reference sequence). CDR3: CASSFAGQGIYGYTF. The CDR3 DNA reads TGTGCCAGCAGCTTCGCGGGACAGGGTATCTATGGCTACACCTTC.

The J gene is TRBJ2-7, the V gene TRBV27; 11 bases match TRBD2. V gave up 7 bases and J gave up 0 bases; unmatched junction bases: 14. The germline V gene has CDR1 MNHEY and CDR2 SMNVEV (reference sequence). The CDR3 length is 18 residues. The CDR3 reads CASTPSGRLLPGSYEQYF. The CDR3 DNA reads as TGTGCCAGCACCCCTAGCGGGAGGCTACTTCCGGGCTCCTACGAGCAGTACTTC.